Listed below are T cell receptor beta chains from one sample, sequenced in a study of cytomegalovirus exposure and HLA in healthy donors. TCRdb keeps only in-frame clones here, not all; method: immunoSEQ multiplex PCR. Altogether some 240,000 clones are present, 75% to 90% being singletons, with the ten largest covering roughly 6%. The sequenced sample consisted of PBMCs. Receptor source: a woman between 18 and 29 years old in good health and CMV-seronegative. Both conserved end residues are part of each CDR3. The D gene is left open where the match is weak. Not all rows give a size; the values are once, few, many and, for expanded clones, a class.

d_gene | j_gene | v_gene | abundance | CDR3nt | CDR3aa
- | TRBJ1-1 | TRBV20-1 | - | TGCAGTGCCTCCAGGCCGCCTGAAGCTTTCTTT | CSASRPPEAFF
- | TRBJ1-2 | TRBV2 | - | TGTGCCAGCAGTGAACAGGACTATGGCTACACCTTC | CASSEQDYGYTF
- | TRBJ2-5 | TRBV2 | few | TGTGCCAGCAGTGATAGGGACTGGATTAAAGAGACCCAGTACTTC | CASSDRDWIKETQYF
TRBD1 | TRBJ1-1 | TRBV6-5 | - | TGTGCCAGCAGTTACTCGGGACAGTACAACACTGAAGCTTTCTTT | CASSYSGQYNTEAFF
- | TRBJ1-5 | TRBV4-1 | - | TGCGCCAGCAGCCAAGAGGCGGTGGGAGCTTTTAATCAGCCCCAGCATTTT | CASSQEAVGAFNQPQHF
TRBD2 | TRBJ2-7 | TRBV27 | - | TGTGCCAGCAATGCGGGAGCAACCTACGAGCAGTACTTC | CASNAGATYEQYF
- | TRBJ2-2 | TRBV5-1 | - | TGCGCCAGCAGCTTTAGCCACCGGGACAAGTATACGAACACCGGGGAGCTGTTTTTT | CASSFSHRDKYTNTGELFF
- | TRBJ2-2 | TRBV9 | - | TGTGCCAGCGGTAACCAAAACACCGGGGAGCTGTTTTTT | CASGNQNTGELFF
TRBD2 | TRBJ2-7 | TRBV4-2 | - | TGTGCCAGCAGATCAGCGGGATATGCGGGCGAGCAGTACTTC | CASRSAGYAGEQYF
TRBD1 | TRBJ2-7 | TRBV28 | - | TGTGCCAGCAGTCACCCGGGACAGGGGGTTTACGAGCAGTACTTC | CASSHPGQGVYEQYF
TRBD2 | TRBJ2-7 | TRBV4-2 | - | TGTGCCAGCAGCCCGGGACTAGCGGTATCCTACGAGCAGTACTTC | CASSPGLAVSYEQYF
- | TRBJ1-4 | TRBV18 | - | TGTGCCAGCTCAGTGTCTCCGCGAGGCGAAAAACTGTTTTTT | CASSVSPRGEKLFF
- | TRBJ1-5 | TRBV6-5 | - | TGTGCCAGCAGTCGAGGACAAGGGAATCAGCCCCAGCATTTT | CASSRGQGNQPQHF